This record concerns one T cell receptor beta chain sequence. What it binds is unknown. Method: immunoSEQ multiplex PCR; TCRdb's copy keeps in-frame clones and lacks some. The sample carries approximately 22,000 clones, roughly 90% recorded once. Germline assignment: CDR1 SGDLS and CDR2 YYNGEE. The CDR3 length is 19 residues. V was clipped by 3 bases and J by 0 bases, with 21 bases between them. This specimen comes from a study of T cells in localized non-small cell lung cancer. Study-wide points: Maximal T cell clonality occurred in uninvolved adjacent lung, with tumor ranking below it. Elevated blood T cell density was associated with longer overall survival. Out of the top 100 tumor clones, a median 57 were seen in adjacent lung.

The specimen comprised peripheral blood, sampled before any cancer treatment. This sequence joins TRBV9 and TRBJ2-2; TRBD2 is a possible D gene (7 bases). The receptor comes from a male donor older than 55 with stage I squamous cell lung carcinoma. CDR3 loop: CASSAGGRARFANTGELFF. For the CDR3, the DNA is TGTGCCAGCAGCGCGGGGGGCAGAGCCAGGTTCGCGAACACCGGGGAGCTGTTTTTT.